The entry that follows covers one T cell receptor (beta chain) sequence. The CDR3 spans 16 residues. Trimming took 4 bases from V and 3 from J; bases not matched to a gene: 9. Germline CDR1 reads MNHEY; CDR2 reads SMNVEV (reference sequence). This entry comes from a study of blood T cell repertoires in COVID-19. Study-wide context: Acute and convalescent COVID-19 specimens originated in the United States, Italy and Spain. T cells, B-cell-depleted T cells, or PBMCs supplied cDNA or gDNA.

Authors' methods: Estimation of nucleated cell counts was performed using reference gene primer amplification. Measured with immunoSEQ multiplex PCR; TCRdb has only the in-frame clones, and not every one. The DNA gave D and trimming, while V, J and clone size come from that table. The data contain 200,000 to 250,000 clones, roughly 84% of them singletons. The genes are TRBV27 and TRBJ2-1, with 7 bases fitting TRBD1. This TCR derives from an older woman who had recovered from COVID-19. The sequenced sample was peripheral blood. The CDR3 spells CASSSNRGAFYNEQFF. In DNA form, the CDR3 reads TGTGCCAGCAGTTCAAACAGGGGTGCTTTCTACAATGAGCAGTTCTTC.